One sample yielded the 25 T cell receptor beta chains listed below, sequenced in a study of read filtering for tumor transcriptome and immune sequencing (dated by TCRdb to about 2020). This sample was sequenced with an Illumina HiSeq 4000. Starting from 400 ng RNA, TCR libraries were constructed with the Immunoverse kit using molecular barcoded adaptors that cover the alpha/delta and beta/gamma chains. Using fastp trimming at Q25 and MiXCR clonotype assembly, TCRdb reanalyzed the public sequencing data and kept in-frame beta chains. Rows are unified per CDR3 protein, each entry keeping the most common DNA and genes. Recorded for this sample are 75,000 to 95,000 distinct CDR3 sequences; over 9% of them occurred a single time. Just under 15% of the sample is taken by the ten largest. Material for sequencing was a population of CD138-negative cells sorted from bone marrow. The sample's cell subset or site label is to be understood as: bone marrow mononuclear cells depleted of CD138+ plasma/myeloma cells by negative magnetic selection. The receptors here all came from a donor aged 40 or over with multiple myeloma.

This clonotype was recorded a few times. A read error is possible here, since a much larger clone lies one base away. This chain joins TRBV6-5 and TRBJ2-7; TRBD2 matches 13 bases. Looked up from germline, CDR1 is MNHEY and CDR2 is SVGAGI. The CDR3 runs 15 residues. CDR3 protein: CASSSGLAGNYERYF. In nucleotides, the CDR3 is TGTGCCAGCAGCTCGGGACTAGCGGGGAACTACGAGCGGTACTTC.

This clonotype was recorded many times. The chain carries TRBV5-1 and TRBJ2-3, with a tentative D call TRBD2 (5 bases). Germline V gene data show CDR1 as SGHRS and CDR2 as YFSETQ. This CDR3 is built from 14 residues. V was clipped by 1 base and J by 2 bases, with 8 bases between them. CDR3 in amino acids: CASSLPSPTDTQYF. DNA for the CDR3: TGCGCCAGCAGCTTGCCTAGCCCCACAGATACGCAGTATTTT.

This clonotype has at least ten counts. V usage is TRBV27 and J usage is TRBJ1-5; D gene unclear. The CDR3 length is 14 residues. Trimming left V 5 bases short and J 9 bases short, with 17 bases between. CDR1 and CDR2 (germline): MNHEY, SMNVEV (reference sequence). CDR3 region: CASSLGLPPGPQHF. CDR3 bases: TGTGCCAGCAGTCTAGGTCTTCCCCCGGGGCCCCAGCATTTT.

This clonotype was observed many times. The chain has TRBV29-1 and TRBJ2-5; D assignment may be TRBD1 or TRBD2 (5 bases each). V was cut by 7 bases and J by 2 bases, with 17 bases left in between. Germline CDR1 SQVTM, CDR2 ANQGSEA. The CDR3 spans 14 residues. As DNA, the CDR3 is TGCAGCGCCCTCAAATCGGGACGGCAAGAGACCCAGTACTTC. Translation: CSALKSGRQETQYF.

This clonotype showed up just a few times. The chain combines TRBV11-1 with TRBJ2-4, with 7 positions matching TRBD2. The V segment lost 1 base and the J segment 3 bases; nucleotides outside the gene matches: 12. The germline gives CDR1 SGHAT, CDR2 FQDESV (reference sequence). This CDR3 contains 18 residues. Written as DNA, the CDR3 is TGTGCCAGCAGCTTAGGGGAGGGCGCGGGAGTCGGCAAAAACATTCAGTACTTC. Translation gives CASSLGEGAGVGKNIQYF.

As to this clonotype: A much more abundant neighbour one base away suggests this may be a read error. J is TRBJ2-2 and V is TRBV6-2 or TRBV6-3; possible D gene TRBD2, 5 bases. The V and J ends lost 6 bases and 1 base respectively, with 12 bases between them. Per germline, CDR1 MNHEY and CDR2 SVGEGT. This CDR3 has 15 amino acids. CDR3 bases: TGTGCCAGCAGACACGCTAGCAAGAACACCGGGGAGCTGTTTTTT. This gives the protein CASRHASKNTGELFF.

This clonotype was observed many times. The CDR3 region has the DNA TGCAGTGGCACGCCGGGACAGGGGAATGAAAAACTGTTTTTT. Translated: CSGTPGQGNEKLFF. This chain connects TRBV20-1 to TRBJ1-4; TRBD1 matches 10 bases. Trimming at V came to 7 bases and at J to 5 bases, leaving 7 bases not matched to a gene. The germline V gene has CDR1 DFQATT and CDR2 SNEGSKA (reference sequence). The CDR3 sequence is 14 residues long.

This clonotype showed up many times. This chain links TRBV6-6 with TRBJ2-1, with a possible D match to TRBD2 (6 bases). CDR3 size: 15 residues. Germline CDR1 and CDR2: MNHNY and SVGAGI (reference sequence). Trimming took 5 bases from V and 8 from J, leaving 19 bases between them. The CDR3 region is CASSASGSTPHEQFF. The CDR3 DNA is TGTGCCAGCAGTGCCTCCGGGAGTACACCCCATGAGCAGTTCTTC.

This clonotype was seen many times. The V and J genes are TRBV7-9 and TRBJ2-3, with D unresolved. The CDR3 is 15 residues long. The V and J ends lost 5 bases and 0 bases respectively, with 12 bases between them. Germline V gene data show CDR1 as SEHNR and CDR2 as FQNEAQ (reference sequence). The CDR3 coding sequence is TGTGCCAGCAGCGCCCCCGGGTACAGCACAGATACGCAGTATTTT. It translates to CASSAPGYSTDTQYF.

This clonotype was seen repeatedly, ten times or more. The chain employs TRBV3-1 and TRBJ2-5; 15 bases are a match to TRBD2. Germline lookup yields CDR1 LGHDT and CDR2 YNNKEL (reference sequence). CDR3 length: 17 amino acids. After removal of 4 bases from V and 1 base from J, the junction contained 4 bases not matched to a gene. The CDR3 loop reads CASSRTSGRAIQETQYF. CDR3 DNA: TGTGCCAGCAGCCGGACTAGCGGGAGGGCCATCCAAGAGACCCAGTACTTC.

This clonotype occurred a few times. This may be a read error: a much more frequent sequence differs by one nucleotide. CDR3 DNA sequence: TGCAGCGTCGGACAGGCCGGGAGAGGGGTTAGCAGTCAGCCCCAGCATTTT. Its protein is CSVGQAGRGVSSQPQHF. The chain couples TRBV29-1 to TRBJ1-5; 7 positions match TRBD1. The CDR3 has 17 residues. CDR1 SQVTM and CDR2 ANQGSEA come from the germline V gene.

Turning to this clonotype: This may come from a read error, since a much larger clone is one base off. The gene calls are TRBV19 and TRBJ2-1, with TRBD1 as a possible D gene (5 bases). Germline V gene data show CDR1 as LNHDA and CDR2 as SQIVND (reference sequence). CDR3 length: 12 residues. CDR3: CTSSIGAREQFF. CDR3 in DNA: TGTACCAGTAGTATAGGGGCGCGGGAGCAGTTCTTC.

V is TRBV28 and J is TRBJ2-7; TRBD1 agrees at 9 bases. This CDR3 comprises 14 residues. J lost 6 bases, V lost 3 bases, and 6 bases had no gene match. Germline V CDR1 and CDR2: MDHEN, SYDVKM. The CDR3 protein is CASSLGQGGREQYF. In DNA form, the CDR3 reads TGTGCCAGCAGTTTGGGACAGGGCGGACGCGAGCAGTACTTC.

This clonotype appeared many times. V usage is TRBV7-3 and J usage is TRBJ1-3, with D possibly TRBD1 on 5 matching bases. CDR3 size: 14 residues. Trimming took off 2 bases at V and 2 bases at J, with 7 bases between the two ends. Germline-derived CDR1 and CDR2 are SGHTA and FQGTGA. This chain's CDR3 is CASSLGGPGNTIYF. Here the CDR3 DNA reads TGTGCCAGCAGCTTAGGGGGACCTGGAAACACCATATATTTT.

This clonotype was seen repeatedly, ten times or more. The chain joins TRBV5-1 to TRBJ2-2, with 11 nucleotides matching TRBD2. Germline CDR1 reads SGHRS; CDR2 reads YFSETQ. The junction had 2 bases not matched to a gene; V was cut back by 3 bases and J by 4 bases. The CDR3 covers 15 residues. DNA for the CDR3: TGCGCCAGCAGCTCTGGGACTAGCGGCACCGGGGAGCTGTTTTTT. The encoded protein is CASSSGTSGTGELFF. Together with reference TRBV5-1 and TRBJ2-2, the CDR3 gives the full variable domain: KAGVTQTPRYLIKTRGQQVTLSCSPISGHRSVSWYQQTPGQGLQFLFEYFSETQRNKGNFPGRFSGRQFSNSRSEMNVSTLELGDSALYLCASSSGTSGTGELFFGEGSRLTVL.

This clonotype was seen ten or more times. The V gene is TRBV7-8, the J gene TRBJ1-2, with D possibly being TRBD1 (6 bases). The CDR3 sequence is 13 residues long. V was pared by 5 bases and J by 6 bases, with 13 bases between. The V gene's germline CDR1 is SGHVS and CDR2 FQNEAQ. DNA for the CDR3: TGTGCCAGCAGCCGGGGGCTCGCCGATGGCTACACCTTC. Its protein is CASSRGLADGYTF.

As for this clonotype: A much more abundant neighbour one base away suggests this may be a read error. This rearrangement joins TRBV12-3 or TRBV12-4 to TRBJ2-1; D gene ambiguous. V dropped 11 bases and J dropped 6 bases, with 14 bases sitting between them. The CDR3 totals 12 residues. DNA for the CDR3: TGTGCCGTCAGTTACAAGGGCAATGAGCAGTTCTTC. Translation gives CAVSYKGNEQFF.

The table lists this clonotype with many counts. A much larger clone is a single base away; this may be a read error. This chain joins TRBV29-1 and TRBJ2-1; a possible D gene is TRBD2 (6 bases). This CDR3 contains 13 residues. V shed 7 bases and J shed 3 bases, with 13 bases lying between them. CDR1 is SQVTM, CDR2 ANQGSEA, per germline. The CDR3 DNA reads TGCAGCGATCCCACCGGGGGCTACAATGAGCAGTTCTTC. It specifies CSDPTGGYNEQFF.

This clonotype has ten or more counts. This chain links TRBV5-1 with TRBJ2-2, with D perhaps matching TRBD2 (5 bases). The CDR3 is 15 amino acids. V dropped 0 bases and J dropped 5 bases, with 11 bases sitting between them. Germline V gives CDR1 SGHRS, CDR2 YFSETQ. The DNA of the CDR3 is TGCGCCAGCAGCTTGGCCTTAGGCGGGACCGGGGAGCTGTTTTTT. It encodes CASSLALGGTGELFF.

V is TRBV7-3 and J is TRBJ2-1; D tentatively reads TRBD1 or TRBD2 (6 bases each). The CDR3 runs to 14 residues. V was shortened by 5 bases and J by 7 bases, with 15 bases between the two germline ends. Germline loops: CDR1 SGHTA, CDR2 FQGTGA. For the CDR3, the DNA is TGTGCCAGCAGCCCGAGGGGGACTCTTAATGAGCAGTTCTTC. This translates into CASSPRGTLNEQFF.

The chain is built from TRBV29-1 and TRBJ2-1; 10 nucleotides match TRBD2. Per germline, CDR1 SQVTM and CDR2 ANQGSEA. The CDR3 extends over 15 amino acids. After removal of 6 bases from V and 4 bases from J, the junction contained 9 bases not matched to a gene. The DNA for the CDR3 is TGCAGCGTCAGTTTGGGGACTAGCGCGTACAATGAGCAGTTCTTC. It codes for CSVSLGTSAYNEQFF.

Ten or more counts support this clonotype. The chain recombines TRBV20-1 with TRBJ2-1, with D possibly being TRBD2 (6 bases). The CDR3 totals 12 residues. Germline values: CDR1 DFQATT, CDR2 SNEGSKA (reference sequence). Trimming removed 3 bases at V and 9 bases at J, with 12 bases between. The CDR3 nucleotides are TGCAGTGCTAGGCGGGAAGGTGGTGAGCAGTTCTTC. It is translated as CSARREGGEQFF.

The chain carries TRBV20-1 and TRBJ2-5; 16 positions match TRBD2. V trimming: 0 bases; J trimming: 5 bases; junction bases outside the gene matches: 6. The CDR3 sequence is 17 residues long. Germline lookup yields CDR1 DFQATT and CDR2 SNEGSKA (reference sequence). The CDR3 reads CSARDLGLAGGQETQYF. The CDR3 nucleotides are TGCAGTGCTAGAGATTTGGGACTAGCGGGAGGGCAGGAGACCCAGTACTTC.

This clonotype was observed many times. In DNA, the CDR3 is TGTGCCAGCAGCTTCTCCTTCGACATTTCGGTCTGGCAGCCCCAGCATTTT. Protein: CASSFSFDISVWQPQHF. V usage is TRBV11-3 and J usage is TRBJ1-5; D is uncertain. V was clipped by 3 bases and J by 7 bases, with 22 bases between them. This CDR3 has 17 amino acids. Germline CDR1 reads SGHNT; CDR2 reads YENEEA.

This clonotype was seen many times. This may be a read error, as it is one base from a much larger clone. This rearrangement joins TRBV20-1 to TRBJ2-1; 14 bases map to TRBD2. The V gene end was trimmed by 6 bases and the J gene end by 12 bases; junction bases not matched to a gene: 7. There are 13 residues in the CDR3. CDR1 is DFQATT, CDR2 SNEGSKA, per germline (reference sequence). CDR3 loop: CSAPGTSGGGQFF. The DNA for the CDR3 is TGCAGTGCCCCCGGGACTAGCGGGGGTGGGCAGTTCTTC.